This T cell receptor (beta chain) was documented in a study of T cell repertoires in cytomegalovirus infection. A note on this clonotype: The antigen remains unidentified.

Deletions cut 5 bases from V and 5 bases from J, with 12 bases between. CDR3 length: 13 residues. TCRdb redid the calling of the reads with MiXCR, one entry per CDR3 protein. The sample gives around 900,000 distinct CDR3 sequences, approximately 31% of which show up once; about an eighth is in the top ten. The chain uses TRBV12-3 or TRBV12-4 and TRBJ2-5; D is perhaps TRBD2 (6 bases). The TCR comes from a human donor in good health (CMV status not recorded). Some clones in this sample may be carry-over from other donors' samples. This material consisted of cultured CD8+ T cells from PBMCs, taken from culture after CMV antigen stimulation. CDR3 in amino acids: CASSRDGGETQYF. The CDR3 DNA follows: TGTGCCAGCAGTCGGGACGGAGGGGAGACCCAGTACTTC.